This T cell receptor beta chain emerged from a study of blood T cell repertoires in COVID-19. About the research overall: Spain, Italy and the United States supplied samples that represented acute and convalescent COVID-19.

The CDR3 spans 15 residues. The germline V gene encodes CDR1 SGHVS and CDR2 FNYEAQ. Trimming shortened V by 5 bases and J by 5 bases, and 15 bases separated the two germline ends. Assay: immunoSEQ multiplex PCR; the TCRdb copy retains only in-frame clones and omits some. The sample holds around 70,000 clones; less than 85% are singletons and the top ten take 6.6%. This clone has more than one count but fewer than ten. This TCR was sampled from a man in his sixties with acute or convalescent COVID-19. Sequenced input: peripheral blood. The J gene is TRBJ2-2, the V gene TRBV7-6, with D possibly being TRBD2 (5 bases). CDR3 nucleotides: TGTGCCAGCAGCCCTCAACCGGGGTGGACCGGGGAGCTGTTTTTT. Translation: CASSPQPGWTGELFF.